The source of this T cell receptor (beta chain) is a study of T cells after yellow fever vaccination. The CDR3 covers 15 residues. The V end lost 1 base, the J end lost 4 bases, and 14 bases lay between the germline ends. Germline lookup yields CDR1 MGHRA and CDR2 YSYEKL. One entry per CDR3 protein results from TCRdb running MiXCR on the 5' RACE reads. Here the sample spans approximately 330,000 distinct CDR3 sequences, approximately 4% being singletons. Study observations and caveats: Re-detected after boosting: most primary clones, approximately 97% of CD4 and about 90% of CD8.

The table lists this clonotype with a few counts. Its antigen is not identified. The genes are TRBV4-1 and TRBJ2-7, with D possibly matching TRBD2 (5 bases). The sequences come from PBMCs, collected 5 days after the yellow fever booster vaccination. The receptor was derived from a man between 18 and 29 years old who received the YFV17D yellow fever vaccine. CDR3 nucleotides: TGCGCCAGCAGCCAAGTTGAGGGTTATGGTTACGAGCAGTACTTC. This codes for CASSQVEGYGYEQYF.